This section outlines one T cell receptor (beta chain) sequence together with its context. Its antigen is unknown. The input lacks base qualities; no much larger clone sits a single base away. The entry originates in a study of blood T cell repertoires in COVID-19 (dated by TCRdb to 2020 to 2021). In the study overall: Collaborator samples came from the United States, Italy and Spain and covered acute and convalescent phases of COVID-19. The repertoires were released in a freely available public database intended as a resource for research on the immune response to SARS-CoV-2. The prospective study material was composed of cDNA or gDNA derived from T cells, B-cell-depleted T cells, or PBMCs. The sample metadata nearly always contained a de-identified subject ID, COVID-19 status, age in years and sex. Deeply sampled blood TCRbeta repertoires from subjects exposed to, actively infected with, or recovered from COVID-19 were included in the dataset. The samples were drawn from the first 160 participants of the ongoing ImmuneRACE study and from 950 to 1,500 subjects provided by 6 global collaborators. Where available, HLA class I and class II types were taken from metadata supplied by the sample provider and were not determined by assay-based typing. What the study reported, not specific to this receptor: The quantity of clinical and demographic metadata differed by source and by participant and was supplied without curation.

CDR1 and CDR2 were assigned from the germline V gene (reference sequence) as LNHDA and SQIVND. V is cut back by 3 bases and J by 10 bases, with 11 bases in the junction unmatched. The CDR3 starts with the cysteine, ends with the phenylalanine, and has 15 residues. Only the CDR3 DNA is retained, 45 bases long and in frame from the first base. Participants in the prospective study were aged 18 to 89 years, lived in 24 United States geographic areas, and enrolled through a virtual design. In the prospective study, participants were assigned to cohorts based on the clinical history participants reported in a screening survey and a study questionnaire. In the prospective study, whole blood, serum and a nasopharyngeal or oropharyngeal swab were collected from each participant by mobile phlebotomists. Additional blood draws and questionnaires over an approximately 2-month period could optionally be provided by prospective study participants. Before DNA extraction, prospective study blood samples were shipped either frozen or at room temperature.

TCRbeta CDR3 regions were amplified from genomic DNA using the immunoSEQ Assay, a bias-controlled multiplex PCR. As for the original processing: Nucleated cell counts per sample were estimated from amplification of reference gene primers within the assay. To quantify the absolute abundance of each unique TCRbeta CDR3 rearrangement, sequence reads were collapsed and filtered. For each sample, productive Simpson clonality was calculated by taking the square root of Simpson's diversity index across productive rearrangements. The table comes from immuneACCESS by way of TCRdb, which keeps in-frame sequences with V and J called. Part of the clones is missing from these tables; in studies checked, under half for an unresolved V gene and the rest for unknown reasons. V and J calls and clone size follow that table, whereas D and trimming were derived from the DNA. The sample yields some 290,000 clones; roughly 90% were counted once. The ten largest clones represent over 2% of the sample.

The sequenced sample was PBMCs or T cells enriched from blood (not recorded which). This sequence was found in a woman aged 40-49 years with acute COVID-19. Rearrangement joined TRBV19 to TRBJ2-7; TRBD2 aligns with 11 central bases. This receptor has the CDR3 CASSIVTSGSTQQYF. DNA sequence: TGTGCCAGTAGTATCGTAACTAGCGGGAGTACGCAACAGTACTTC.